Listed below are T cell receptor beta chains from one sample, sequenced in a study of identifying expanded T cells in peripheral blood. Sequenced by immunoSEQ multiplex PCR; TCRdb stores in-frame clones only, minus some. Of about 78,000 clones in the sample, 84% were seen once. Material: blood. Every receptor here comes from a person aged 18 to 70 in good health. The CDR3 runs from the conserved cysteine through the conserved F or W. D genes are given only for firm matches. For some rows the clone size is stated as once, few or many, or as a class when expanded; others skip it.

CDR3 DNA: TGTGCCAGCAGCTTAGATTCGTTTGGCGGGGCTAGCACAGATACGCAGTATTTT
CDR3 protein: CASSLDSFGGASTDTQYF
J gene: TRBJ2-3
D gene: NA
V gene: TRBV11-2
clone size: NA

CDR3 DNA: TGTGCCAGCAGCGTAATGGGGTGGGGAGACTCGGATGAGCAGTTCTTC
CDR3 protein: CASSVMGWGDSDEQFF
J gene: TRBJ2-1
D gene: NA
V gene: TRBV9
clone size: NA

CDR3 DNA: TGCGCCAGCAGCTTGGAGATGCCTTCGGGTACGCAGTATTTT
CDR3 protein: CASSLEMPSGTQYF
J gene: TRBJ2-3
D gene: NA
V gene: TRBV5-1
clone size: NA

CDR3 DNA: TGTGCCAGCAGCCGACAGGGAGGGAACACTGAAGCTTTCTTT
CDR3 protein: CASSRQGGNTEAFF
J gene: TRBJ1-1
D gene: TRBD1
V gene: TRBV6-5
clone size: NA

CDR3 DNA: TGTGCCAGCAGTCGACTAGCGGGGCTCTCTGCCTACGAGCAGTACTTC
CDR3 protein: CASSRLAGLSAYEQYF
J gene: TRBJ2-7
D gene: TRBD2
V gene: TRBV2
clone size: NA

CDR3 DNA: TGTGCCAGCAGCTTGGTGTCAGGGGAGCAGTACTTC
CDR3 protein: CASSLVSGEQYF
J gene: TRBJ2-7
D gene: NA
V gene: TRBV5-6
clone size: NA

CDR3 DNA: TGTGCCAGCAGTTTATCAAGATTGAACTATGGCTACACCTTC
CDR3 protein: CASSLSRLNYGYTF
J gene: TRBJ1-2
D gene: NA
V gene: TRBV28
clone size: NA

CDR3 DNA: TGCGCCAGCAGCCCCACGAGTGGGGCCCTGAATGAGCAGTTCTTC
CDR3 protein: CASSPTSGALNEQFF
J gene: TRBJ2-1
D gene: NA
V gene: TRBV4-1
clone size: few

CDR3 DNA: TGCGCCAGCAGTGAAATGGGACAGGGATCTTACGAGCAGTACTTC
CDR3 protein: CASSEMGQGSYEQYF
J gene: TRBJ2-7
D gene: TRBD1
V gene: TRBV10-1
clone size: NA

CDR3 DNA: TGCGCCAGCAGCTTGGGATCCGGGACCTACGAGCAGTGCTTC
CDR3 protein: CASSLGSGTYEQCF
J gene: TRBJ2-7
D gene: NA
V gene: TRBV5-1
clone size: NA

CDR3 DNA: TGCGCCAGCAGCATAACGGACAGCCTTTATGGCTACACCTTC
CDR3 protein: CASSITDSLYGYTF
J gene: TRBJ1-2
D gene: NA
V gene: TRBV5-1
clone size: NA

CDR3 DNA: TGTGCCAGCAGCCTCGACAGAAACACCGGGGAGCTGTTTTTT
CDR3 protein: CASSLDRNTGELFF
J gene: TRBJ2-2
D gene: NA
V gene: TRBV9
clone size: NA

CDR3 DNA: TGTGCCATCCGCGGGGCGGCCTCCTACAATGAGCAGTTCTTC
CDR3 protein: CAIRGAASYNEQFF
J gene: TRBJ2-1
D gene: NA
V gene: TRBV28
clone size: few

CDR3 DNA: TGTGCCAGCTCACCGACAGGGGCGAAGCAGTACTTC
CDR3 protein: CASSPTGAKQYF
J gene: TRBJ2-7
D gene: TRBD1
V gene: TRBV18
clone size: NA

CDR3 DNA: TGTGCCAGCACGGCTTTTAGCAATCAGCCCCAGCATTTT
CDR3 protein: CASTAFSNQPQHF
J gene: TRBJ1-5
D gene: NA
V gene: TRBV2
clone size: NA

CDR3 DNA: TGTGCCAGCAGCTTAGGGACATACTATGGCTACACCTTC
CDR3 protein: CASSLGTYYGYTF
J gene: TRBJ1-2
D gene: NA
V gene: TRBV7-2
clone size: NA

CDR3 DNA: TGTGCCTGGTCCGGGGGCCGGCGGGGGACTTCACCCCTCCACTTT
CDR3 protein: CAWSGGRRGTSPLHF
J gene: TRBJ1-6
D gene: NA
V gene: TRBV30
clone size: NA

CDR3 DNA: TGTGCCAGCAGTCCTATCCAAGTGTACCAAGAGACCCAGTACTTC
CDR3 protein: CASSPIQVYQETQYF
J gene: TRBJ2-5
D gene: NA
V gene: TRBV27
clone size: NA

CDR3 DNA: TGTGCCAGCGGTCAGGGTTACGAGCAGTACTTC
CDR3 protein: CASGQGYEQYF
J gene: TRBJ2-7
D gene: NA
V gene: TRBV25-1
clone size: NA

CDR3 DNA: TGTGCCAGCTCGTCCTACACAGGTCTCGAGCAGTTCTTC
CDR3 protein: CASSSYTGLEQFF
J gene: TRBJ2-1
D gene: NA
V gene: TRBV18
clone size: NA

CDR3 DNA: TGTGCCAGCTCACCAAACCCCCCCGACAATCAGCCCCAGCATTTT
CDR3 protein: CASSPNPPDNQPQHF
J gene: TRBJ1-5
D gene: NA
V gene: TRBV18
clone size: NA